A single sample gave rise to the 4 T cell receptor beta chains below, sequenced in a study of T cell clonotyping in hematopoietic cell transplantation. Measured with immunoSEQ multiplex PCR; TCRdb has only the in-frame clones, and not every one. The profile shows over 6,000 clones, around nine tenths of them singletons. The specimen comprised peripheral blood mononuclear cells, sampled 100 days after allogeneic stem cell transplant. These receptors originate from a female patient in her 40s who had an allogeneic stem cell transplant from a related donor, so the T cells may come from the graft donor. Some clones in this sample may be carry-over from other donors' samples.

The rearrangement uses TRBV11-3 and TRBJ1-4; D is undetermined. The germline V and J ends were trimmed by 5 bases and 4 bases, with 20 bases remaining between them. In germline, CDR1 is SGHNT, CDR2 YENEEA. This CDR3 is 17 amino acids long. In nucleotides, the CDR3 is TGTGCCAGCAGCCGCAACCTAGCGACCGGCTATAATGAAAAACTGTTTTTT. As protein: CASSRNLATGYNEKLFF.

The chain links TRBV10-2 to TRBJ1-4; D remains unclear. The CDR3 consists of 13 residues. V gave up 0 bases and J gave up 8 bases, with 7 bases separating them. CDR1 WSHSY and CDR2 SAAADI come from the germline V gene. CDR3 DNA: TGCGCCAGCAGTGAGTCGATGAGAGAAAAACTGTTTTTT. Amino acids: CASSESMREKLFF.

The rearrangement links TRBV7-9 to TRBJ2-3; D not resolved. The germline V and J ends were trimmed by 3 bases and 5 bases, with 6 bases remaining between them. The CDR3 sequence is 12 residues long. Per the germline V gene, CDR1 is SEHNR and CDR2 is FQNEAQ (reference sequence). CDR3: CASSFLGDTQYF. The CDR3 nucleotides are TGTGCCAGCAGCTTTTTGGGAGATACGCAGTATTTT.

This clone has just a few counts. The chain recombines TRBV19 with TRBJ1-2, with D unresolved. Germline loops: CDR1 LNHDA, CDR2 SQIVND (reference sequence). Trimming left V 3 bases short and J 4 bases short, with 18 bases between. This CDR3 spans 16 amino acids. This CDR3 reads CASSISYSWAGYGYTF. Here the CDR3 DNA reads TGTGCCAGTAGTATCTCTTATTCTTGGGCTGGCTATGGCTACACCTTC.